This T cell receptor beta chain was retrieved from a study of PD-1 blockade in classical Hodgkin lymphoma. Relapses following autologous stem cell transplantation were seen in all patients, with brentuximab vedotin exposure varying. Regarding this clone: Its antigen is not identified.

Whole-study findings and limits: Only CD4+ TCR diversity, not CD8+, had risen significantly by C4D1.

The CDR3 consists of 15 residues. V lost 3 bases and J lost 1, with 11 bases in between. Germline CDR1 and CDR2: SGDLS and YYNGEE. Clones were sequenced by immunoSEQ multiplex PCR, and TCRdb holds only the in-frame ones, with some missing. The sample has just over 35,000 clones, 69% seen once. Specimen: peripheral blood mononuclear cells (PBMCs), collected before the second cycle of nivolumab. The clonotype was recovered from a human donor with classical Hodgkin lymphoma. This sequence joins TRBV9 and TRBJ2-1, with a possible D match to TRBD1 (6 bases). CDR3 nucleotides: TGTGCCAGCAGCGGATTTACAGGGTCCTACAATGAGCAGTTCTTC. Translation: CASSGFTGSYNEQFF.